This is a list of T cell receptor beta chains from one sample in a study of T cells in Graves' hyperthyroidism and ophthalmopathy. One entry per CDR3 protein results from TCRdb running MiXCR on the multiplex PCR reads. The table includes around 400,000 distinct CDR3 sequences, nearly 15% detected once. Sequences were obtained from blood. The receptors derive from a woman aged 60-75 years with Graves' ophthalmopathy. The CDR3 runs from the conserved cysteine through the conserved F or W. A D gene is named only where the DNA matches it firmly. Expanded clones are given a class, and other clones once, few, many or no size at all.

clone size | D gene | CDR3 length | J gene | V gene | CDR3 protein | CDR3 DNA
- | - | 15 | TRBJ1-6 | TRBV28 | CASSLLAGRNSPLHF | TGTGCCAGCAGCCTCTTGGCAGGGCGGAATTCACCCCTCCACTTT
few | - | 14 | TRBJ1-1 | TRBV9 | CASSVAWGNTEAFF | TGTGCCAGCAGCGTGGCCTGGGGGAACACTGAAGCTTTCTTT
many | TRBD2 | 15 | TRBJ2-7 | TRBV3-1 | CASSASGTSAREQYF | TGTGCCAGCAGCGCCTCCGGGACTAGCGCGCGCGAGCAGTACTTC
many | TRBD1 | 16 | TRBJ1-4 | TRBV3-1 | CASSPSPGQENEKLFF | TGTGCCAGCAGCCCATCCCCGGGACAGGAGAATGAAAAACTGTTTTTT
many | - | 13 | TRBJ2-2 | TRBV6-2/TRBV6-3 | CASSPTPRGELFF | TGTGCCAGCAGTCCGACCCCTCGCGGGGAGCTGTTTTTT
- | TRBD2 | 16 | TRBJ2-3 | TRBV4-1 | CASSQDGLAGVDTQYF | TGCGCCAGCAGCCAAGATGGGCTAGCGGGAGTAGATACGCAGTATTTT
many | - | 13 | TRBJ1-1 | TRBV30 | CAWTRQANTEAFF | TGTGCCTGGACGCGACAGGCGAACACTGAAGCTTTCTTT
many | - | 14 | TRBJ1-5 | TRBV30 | CAWSDFTGNQPQHF | TGTGCCTGGAGTGACTTCACGGGCAATCAGCCCCAGCATTTT
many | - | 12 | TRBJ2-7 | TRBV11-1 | CASSHGAYEQYF | TGTGCCAGCTCTCACGGAGCCTACGAGCAGTACTTC
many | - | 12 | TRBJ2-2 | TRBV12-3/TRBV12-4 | CASSYRTGELFF | TGTGCCAGCAGTTATAGGACCGGGGAGCTGTTTTTT
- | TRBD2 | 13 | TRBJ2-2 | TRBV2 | CASQGLEAGELFF | TGTGCCAGCCAGGGACTAGAGGCCGGGGAGCTGTTTTTT
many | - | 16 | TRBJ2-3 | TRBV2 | CASSSPRTARKDTQYF | TGTGCCAGCAGTAGTCCGAGGACCGCCCGAAAAGATACGCAGTATTTT
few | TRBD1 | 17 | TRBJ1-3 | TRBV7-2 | CASSSRTRGLGGNTIYF | TGTGCCAGCAGCTCCAGAACCAGGGGGCTAGGGGGAAACACCATATATTTT
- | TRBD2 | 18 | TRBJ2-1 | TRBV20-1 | CSAPRGRSGLAGANEQFF | TGCAGTGCTCCGCGAGGGAGGTCGGGACTAGCGGGAGCCAATGAGCAGTTCTTC
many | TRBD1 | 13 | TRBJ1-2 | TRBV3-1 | CASSQKQGNGYTF | TGTGCCAGCAGCCAGAAACAGGGGAATGGCTACACCTTC
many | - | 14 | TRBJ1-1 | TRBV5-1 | CASTAGTPNTEAFF | TGCGCCAGCACGGCCGGGACACCAAACACTGAAGCTTTCTTT